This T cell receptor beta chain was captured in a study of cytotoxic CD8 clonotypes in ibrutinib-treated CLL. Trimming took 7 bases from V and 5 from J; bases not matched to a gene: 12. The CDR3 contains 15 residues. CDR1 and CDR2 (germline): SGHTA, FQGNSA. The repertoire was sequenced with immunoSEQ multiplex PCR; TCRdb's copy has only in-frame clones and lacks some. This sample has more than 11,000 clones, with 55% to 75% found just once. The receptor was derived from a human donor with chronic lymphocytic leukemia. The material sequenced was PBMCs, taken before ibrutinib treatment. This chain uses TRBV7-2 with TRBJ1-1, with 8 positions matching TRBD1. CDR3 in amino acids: CASTSFTGGRTEAFF. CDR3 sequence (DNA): TGTGCCAGCACCAGCTTCACAGGGGGGCGGACTGAAGCTTTCTTT.